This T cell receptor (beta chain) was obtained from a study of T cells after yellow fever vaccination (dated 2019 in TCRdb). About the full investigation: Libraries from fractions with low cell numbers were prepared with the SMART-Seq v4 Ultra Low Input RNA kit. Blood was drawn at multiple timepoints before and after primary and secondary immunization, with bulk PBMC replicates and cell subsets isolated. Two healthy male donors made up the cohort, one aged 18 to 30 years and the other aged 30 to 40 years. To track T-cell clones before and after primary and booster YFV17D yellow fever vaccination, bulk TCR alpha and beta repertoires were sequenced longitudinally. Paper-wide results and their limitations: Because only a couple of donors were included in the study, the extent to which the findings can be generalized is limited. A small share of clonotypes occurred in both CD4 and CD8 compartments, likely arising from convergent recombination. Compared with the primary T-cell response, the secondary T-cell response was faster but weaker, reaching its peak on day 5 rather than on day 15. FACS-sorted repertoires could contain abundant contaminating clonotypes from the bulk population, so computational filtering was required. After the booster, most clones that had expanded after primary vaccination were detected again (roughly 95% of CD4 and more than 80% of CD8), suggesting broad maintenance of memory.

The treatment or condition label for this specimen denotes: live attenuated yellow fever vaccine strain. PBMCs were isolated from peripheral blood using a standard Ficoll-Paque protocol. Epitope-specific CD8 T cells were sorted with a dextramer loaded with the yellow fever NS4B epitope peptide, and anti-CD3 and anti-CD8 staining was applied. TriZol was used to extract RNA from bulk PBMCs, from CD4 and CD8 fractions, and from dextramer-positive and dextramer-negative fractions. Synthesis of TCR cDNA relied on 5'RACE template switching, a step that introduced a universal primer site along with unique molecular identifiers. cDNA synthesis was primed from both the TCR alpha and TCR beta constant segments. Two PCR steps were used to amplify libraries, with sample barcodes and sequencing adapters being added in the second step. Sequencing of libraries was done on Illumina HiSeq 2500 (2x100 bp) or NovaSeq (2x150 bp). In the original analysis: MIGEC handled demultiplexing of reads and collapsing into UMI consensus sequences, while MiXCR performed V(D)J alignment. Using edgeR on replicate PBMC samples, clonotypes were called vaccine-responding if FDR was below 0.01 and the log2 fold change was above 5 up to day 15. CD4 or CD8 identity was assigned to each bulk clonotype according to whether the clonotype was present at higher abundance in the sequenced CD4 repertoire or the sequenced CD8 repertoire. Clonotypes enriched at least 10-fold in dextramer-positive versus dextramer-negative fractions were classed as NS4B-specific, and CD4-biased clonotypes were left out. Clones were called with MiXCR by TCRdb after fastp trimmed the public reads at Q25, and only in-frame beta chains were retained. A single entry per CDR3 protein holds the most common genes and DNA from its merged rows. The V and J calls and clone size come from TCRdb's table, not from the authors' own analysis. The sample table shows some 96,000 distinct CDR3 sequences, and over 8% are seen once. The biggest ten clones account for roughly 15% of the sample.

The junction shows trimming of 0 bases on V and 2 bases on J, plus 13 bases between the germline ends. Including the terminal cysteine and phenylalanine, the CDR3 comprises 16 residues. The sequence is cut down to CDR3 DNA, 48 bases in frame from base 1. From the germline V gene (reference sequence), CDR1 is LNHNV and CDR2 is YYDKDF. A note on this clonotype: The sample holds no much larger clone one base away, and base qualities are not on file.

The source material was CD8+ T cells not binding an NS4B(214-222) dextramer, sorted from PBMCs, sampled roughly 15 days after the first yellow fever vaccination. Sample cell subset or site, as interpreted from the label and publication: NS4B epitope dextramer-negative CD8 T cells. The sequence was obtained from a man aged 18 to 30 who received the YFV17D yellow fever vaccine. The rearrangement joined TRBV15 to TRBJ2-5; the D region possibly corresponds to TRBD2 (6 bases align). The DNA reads TGTGCCACCAGCAGAGAGCTAGCGATATCGCAAGAGACCCAGTACTTC. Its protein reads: CATSRELAISQETQYF.